Shown below are 26 T cell receptor beta chains from a single sample sequenced in a study of blood T cell repertoires in COVID-19. Only in-frame clones appear in the TCRdb table, and some are missing; sequencing was by immunoSEQ multiplex PCR. The sample yields a few hundred thousand clones, 90% seen once. Input material: peripheral blood. The receptors were gathered from a woman between 35 and 50 years old with COVID-19, enrolled during active disease.

This rearrangement joins TRBV6-5 to TRBJ1-6; D gene unclear. This CDR3 has 13 residues. Trimming shortened V by 4 bases and J by 6 bases, and 7 bases separated the two germline ends. Germline V gives CDR1 MNHEY, CDR2 SVGAGI. The CDR3 here is CASSSYPNSPLHF. CDR3 DNA sequence: TGTGCCAGCAGTTCCTATCCTAATTCACCCCTCCACTTT.

This sequence joins TRBV28 and TRBJ1-1; D not resolved. V lost 6 bases, J lost 1 base, and 12 bases lay in between. CDR3 length equals 14 residues. Germline values: CDR1 MDHEN, CDR2 SYDVKM. The CDR3 DNA reads as TGTGCCAGCAGATACGGGGAAGGGAACACTGAAGCTTTCTTT. Translating it yields CASRYGEGNTEAFF.

The gene calls are TRBV6-2 or TRBV6-3 and TRBJ1-1, with D possibly matching TRBD1 (5 bases). There are 18 residues in the CDR3. CDR1 is MNHEY, CDR2 SVGEGT, per germline. The ends were cut back, 6 bases at V and 0 bases at J, with 23 bases in the middle. Here the CDR3 DNA reads TGTGCCAGCAGCTCCGCCATGGTGGCAGGGCGCCTGAACACTGAAGCTTTCTTT. Its protein is CASSSAMVAGRLNTEAFF.

This chain links TRBV6-5 with TRBJ1-5; 7 bases are shared with TRBD1. Per the germline V gene, CDR1 is MNHEY and CDR2 is SVGAGI. The V gene end was trimmed by 7 bases and the J gene end by 4 bases; junction bases not matched to a gene: 7. This CDR3 contains 14 residues. CDR3 nucleotides: TGTGCCAGCAACCGAGACAGGGAAAATCAGCCCCAGCATTTT. The encoded protein is CASNRDRENQPQHF.

The chain has TRBV19 and TRBJ1-5, with D perhaps matching TRBD1 (5 bases). Germline CDR1 and CDR2: LNHDA and SQIVND (reference sequence). The V end lost 6 bases, the J end lost 3 bases, and 15 bases lay between the germline ends. The CDR3 runs to 15 residues. DNA for the CDR3: TGTGCCAGTAGGGGCAAGACAGCCCCCAATCAGCCCCAGCATTTT. Translation: CASRGKTAPNQPQHF.

The CDR3 DNA is TGTGCCAGCAGCCGCGACAGGTATTACAATGAGCAGTTCTTC. This encodes CASSRDRYYNEQFF. The rearrangement links TRBV7-2 to TRBJ2-1, with D possibly matching TRBD1 (6 bases). V was clipped by 5 bases and J by 4 bases, with 12 bases between them. The CDR3 consists of 14 residues. CDR1 and CDR2 from the germline V gene are SGHTA and FQGNSA.

The J gene is TRBJ2-3, the V gene TRBV7-9; D gene ambiguous. Trimming left V 5 bases short and J 0 bases short, with 18 bases between. CDR1 SEHNR and CDR2 FQNEAQ come from the germline V gene (reference sequence). CDR3 length: 17 residues. For the CDR3, the DNA is TGTGCCAGCAGCCTATTCGTGACTGCCGCTAGCACAGATACGCAGTATTTT. Amino acid sequence: CASSLFVTAASTDTQYF.

The chain uses TRBV12-3 or TRBV12-4 and TRBJ1-4; no clear D. The CDR3 covers 13 residues. V was trimmed by 6 bases and J by 6 bases, leaving 11 bases between them. DNA of the CDR3: TGTGCCAGCAGGTCCCAGGAGGATGAAAAACTGTTTTTT. It yields the protein CASRSQEDEKLFF.

The rearrangement uses TRBV13 and TRBJ2-7, with 12 bases identical to TRBD2. The length of the CDR3 is 15 residues. V dropped 5 bases and J dropped 0; count of bases not matched to a gene: 2. CDR1 and CDR2 from the germline V gene are PRHDT and FYEKMQ (reference sequence). The chain's CDR3 is CASSPGLAGSYEQYF. The CDR3 DNA is TGTGCCAGCAGCCCGGGACTAGCGGGCTCCTACGAGCAGTACTTC.

The chain recombines TRBV19 with TRBJ1-4; D gene uncertain. V lost 3 bases, J lost 0 bases, and 5 bases lay in between. The CDR3 totals 14 residues. Germline V lookup: CDR1 LNHDA, CDR2 SQIVND (reference sequence). Written as DNA, the CDR3 is TGTGCCAGTAGTATGACTGCAACTAATGAAAAACTGTTTTTT. This gives the protein CASSMTATNEKLFF.

The chain recombines TRBV5-6 with TRBJ2-1, with 8 bases lining up with TRBD1. V shed 3 bases and J 2 bases; nucleotides not matched to a gene: 4. The CDR3 covers 15 residues. The germline V gene has CDR1 SGHDT and CDR2 YYEEEE. CDR3 nucleotide sequence: TGTGCCAGCAGCTCTTCGGGACAGGCCTACAATGAGCAGTTCTTC. Protein product: CASSSSGQAYNEQFF.

The chain links TRBV19 to TRBJ1-6; 7 bases fit TRBD1. The CDR3 covers 20 residues. The germline CDR1 and CDR2 sequences are LNHDA and SQIVND (reference sequence). Germline trimming cut 2 bases from V and 0 bases from J; bases unmatched to any gene: 13. CDR3 loop: CASSIRAPTQGSSYNSPLHF. The DNA for the CDR3 is TGTGCCAGTAGTATAAGGGCCCCCACACAGGGGAGCTCCTATAATTCACCCCTCCACTTT.

The chain has TRBV30 and TRBJ2-1, with D tentatively TRBD1 (5 bases). The CDR3 contains 14 residues. Trimming shortened V by 8 bases and J by 7 bases, and 21 bases separated the two germline ends. Germline V lookup: CDR1 GTSNPN, CDR2 SVGIG (reference sequence). The DNA of the CDR3 is TGTGCCCGCCAGGGCCCCCTAAGCCGGAATGAGCAGTTCTTC. This codes for CARQGPLSRNEQFF.

The chain recombines TRBV7-3 with TRBJ2-1, with 8 bases that match TRBD2. With V trimmed by 4 bases and J by 4 bases, 6 bases remained unmatched. The CDR3 spans 15 residues. The V gene's germline CDR1 is SGHTA and CDR2 FQGTGA. The CDR3, as DNA: TGTGCCAGCAGCTCCAGCGGGGGCTTTTACAATGAGCAGTTCTTC. Amino acids: CASSSSGGFYNEQFF.

V is TRBV4-1 and J is TRBJ1-2; D remains unclear. Germline V gene lookup returns CDR1 MGHRA and CDR2 YSYEKL. Trimming removed 0 bases from V and 8 bases from J, with 16 bases in between. The length of the CDR3 is 15 residues. CDR3 in DNA: TGCGCCAGCAGCCAAGATCGTAGTTCCGAGATAGGCTACACCTTC. Translation gives CASSQDRSSEIGYTF.

This chain connects TRBV6-5 to TRBJ1-2; a weak D match, TRBD1 (6 bases). Germline V gene sequence: CDR1 MNHEY, CDR2 SVGAGI. The CDR3 sequence is 15 residues long. V was pared by 4 bases and J by 3 bases, with 15 bases between. DNA for the CDR3: TGTGCCAGCAGTTCCTTGACAGGACCCCACTATGGCTACACCTTC. It is translated as CASSSLTGPHYGYTF.

This chain links TRBV25-1 with TRBJ1-2; D may be TRBD1 (5 bases). Trimming pared 4 bases from V and 3 bases from J, leaving 6 bases between. CDR1 is MGHDK and CDR2 is SYGVNS in the germline V gene. The CDR3 consists of 12 residues. The CDR3 here is CASSGGDYGYTF. The CDR3 region has the DNA TGTGCCAGCAGTGGGGGGGACTATGGCTACACCTTC.

J is TRBJ2-2 and V is TRBV2; 16 positions agree with TRBD2. CDR3 size: 19 residues. Germline V gene sequence: CDR1 SNHLY, CDR2 FYNNEI. V lost 8 bases to trimming and J lost 4 bases; unmatched junction nucleotides: 13. This CDR3 reads CASASPGTSGRGGTGELFF. The CDR3 DNA follows: TGTGCCAGCGCCTCCCCCGGGACTAGCGGGAGGGGTGGCACCGGGGAGCTGTTTTTT. Supplemented by reference TRBV2 and TRBJ2-2, the full variable domain reads EPEVTQTPSHQVTQMGQEVILRCVPISNHLYFYWYRQILGQKVEFLVSFYNNEISEKSEIFDDQFSVERPDGSNFTLKIRSTKLEDSAMYFCASASPGTSGRGGTGELFFGEGSRLTVL.

This clone was seen a handful of times. The rearrangement uses TRBV7-3 and TRBJ2-7; 9 nucleotides align to TRBD1. The CDR3 has 14 residues. Germline values: CDR1 SGHTA, CDR2 FQGTGA. Trimming removed 5 bases from V and 0 bases from J; junction bases left unmatched: 2. The CDR3 bases are TGTGCCAGCAGCCCGACAGGGGGCTCCTACGAGCAGTACTTC. Translating it yields CASSPTGGSYEQYF.

CDR3: CAWTGQANTGELFF. CDR3 nucleotides: TGTGCCTGGACGGGACAGGCGAACACCGGGGAGCTGTTTTTT. The rearrangement uses TRBV30 and TRBJ2-2; 8 positions match TRBD1. The CDR3 length is 14 residues. The V and J ends lost 4 bases and 0 bases, in that order; junction bases with no gene match: 1. Germline loops: CDR1 GTSNPN, CDR2 SVGIG (reference sequence). Filled out from reference TRBV30 and TRBJ2-2, the complete variable domain reads SQTIHQWPATLVQPVGSPLSLECTVEGTSNPNLYWYRQAAGRGLQLLFYSVGIGQISSEVPQNLSASRPQDRQFILSSKKLLLSDSGFYLCAWTGQANTGELFFGEGSRLTVL.

The gene calls are TRBV6-2 or TRBV6-3 and TRBJ2-2; TRBD1 matches 11 bases. J gave up 3 bases and V 2 bases, and 5 bases lay outside the gene matches. Germline values: CDR1 MNHEY, CDR2 SVGEGT. This CDR3 is 17 amino acids long. The CDR3: CASSYPRDRGDTGELFF. As DNA, the CDR3 is TGTGCCAGCAGTTACCCGAGGGACAGGGGGGACACCGGGGAGCTGTTTTTT.

This clone was observed once. V is TRBV20-1 and J is TRBJ2-1; 8 nucleotides agree with TRBD1. Germline CDR1 and CDR2: DFQATT and SNEGSKA (reference sequence). V was clipped by 3 bases and J by 15 bases; unmatched bases: 4. This CDR3 spans 10 amino acids. The CDR3 sequence is CSARTTGVFF. DNA for the CDR3: TGCAGTGCTAGGACGACAGGGGTGTTCTTC.

The chain recombines TRBV7-9 with TRBJ2-5, with 10 bases aligning to TRBD2. This CDR3 has 15 residues. V lost 5 bases and J lost 3; bases outside the gene matches: 6. Germline CDR1 SEHNR, CDR2 FQNEAQ (reference sequence). The CDR3 DNA reads as TGTGCCAGCAGCCCTTGGCTAGCGGGGGAAGAGACCCAGTACTTC. This encodes CASSPWLAGEETQYF.

The gene calls are TRBV11-2 and TRBJ2-7; possible D gene TRBD2, 5 bases. The germline gives CDR1 SGHAT, CDR2 FQNNGV. This CDR3 has 13 amino acids. The V end lost 4 bases, the J end lost 3 bases, and 10 bases lay between the germline ends. The CDR3 loop reads CASSYDRDYEQYF. The CDR3 DNA reads TGTGCCAGCAGCTACGACCGGGACTACGAGCAGTACTTC.

V gene TRBV18 combines with J gene TRBJ2-5; TRBD2 matches at 8 bases. The CDR3 loop spans 14 amino acids. The trim removed 3 bases at V and 2 bases at J, leaving 2 bases unmatched. CDR1 KGHSH and CDR2 LQKENI come from the germline V gene. This chain's CDR3 is CASSPTSGQETQYF. DNA for the CDR3: TGTGCCAGCTCACCCACTAGCGGACAAGAGACCCAGTACTTC.

CDR3 amino acids: CASSRTGSYGYTF. The CDR3 DNA follows: TGTGCCAGCAGCAGAACAGGGTCCTATGGCTACACCTTC. The rearrangement uses TRBV12-3 or TRBV12-4 and TRBJ1-2, with D perhaps matching TRBD1 (6 bases). The length of the CDR3 is 13 residues. The V end was cut by 6 bases, the J end by 4 bases, with 12 bases between.